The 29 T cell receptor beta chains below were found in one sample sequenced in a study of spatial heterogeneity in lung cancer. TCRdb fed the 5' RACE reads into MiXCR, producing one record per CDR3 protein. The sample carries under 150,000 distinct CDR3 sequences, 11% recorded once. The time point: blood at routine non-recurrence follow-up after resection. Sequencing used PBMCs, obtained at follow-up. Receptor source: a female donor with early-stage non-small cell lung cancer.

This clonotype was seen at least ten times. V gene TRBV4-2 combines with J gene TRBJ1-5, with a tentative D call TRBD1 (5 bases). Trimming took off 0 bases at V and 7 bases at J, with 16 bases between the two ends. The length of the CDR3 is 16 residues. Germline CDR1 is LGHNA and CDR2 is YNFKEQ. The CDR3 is CASSQDLWDQGQPQHF. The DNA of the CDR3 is TGTGCCAGCAGCCAAGATCTCTGGGATCAGGGCCAGCCCCAGCATTTT.

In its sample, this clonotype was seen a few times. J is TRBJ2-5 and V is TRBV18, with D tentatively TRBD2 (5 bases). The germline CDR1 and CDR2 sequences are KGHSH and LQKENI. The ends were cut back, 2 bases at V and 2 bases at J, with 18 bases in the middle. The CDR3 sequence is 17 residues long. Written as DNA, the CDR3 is TGTGCCAGCTCACCAGGGAAGCGAGGGCAGGTTCAAGAGACCCAGTACTTC. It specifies CASSPGKRGQVQETQYF.

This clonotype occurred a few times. Here the CDR3 reads CSGAYSYNEQFF. CDR3 nucleotides: TGCAGTGGGGCGTACTCCTACAATGAGCAGTTCTTC. V and J are TRBV20-1 and TRBJ2-1; no firm D call. V shed 7 bases and J shed 0 bases, with 7 bases lying between them. This CDR3 spans 12 amino acids. The V gene's germline CDR1 is DFQATT and CDR2 SNEGSKA (reference sequence).

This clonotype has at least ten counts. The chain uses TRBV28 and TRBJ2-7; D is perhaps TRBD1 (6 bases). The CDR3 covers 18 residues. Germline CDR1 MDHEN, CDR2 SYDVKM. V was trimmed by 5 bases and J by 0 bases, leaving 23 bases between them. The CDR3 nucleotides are TGTGCCAGCAGTCAACGGGGATACCGCAGGGGCCGCTCCTACGAGCAGTACTTC. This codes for CASSQRGYRRGRSYEQYF.

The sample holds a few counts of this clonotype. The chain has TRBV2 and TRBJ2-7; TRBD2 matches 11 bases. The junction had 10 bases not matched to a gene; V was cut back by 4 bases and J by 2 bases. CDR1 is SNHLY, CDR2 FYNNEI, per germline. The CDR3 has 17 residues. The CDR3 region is CASSGRGGLAETYEQYF. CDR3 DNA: TGTGCCAGCAGTGGGAGGGGGGGACTAGCGGAGACCTACGAGCAGTACTTC.

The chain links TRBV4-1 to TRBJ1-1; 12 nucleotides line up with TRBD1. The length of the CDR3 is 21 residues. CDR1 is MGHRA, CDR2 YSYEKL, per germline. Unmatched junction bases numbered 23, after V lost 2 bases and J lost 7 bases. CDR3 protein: CASSQNTLRDRGRLTLGEAFF. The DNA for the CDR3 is TGCGCCAGCAGCCAAAATACCTTGAGGGACAGGGGGCGCCTAACGCTTGGTGAAGCTTTCTTT.

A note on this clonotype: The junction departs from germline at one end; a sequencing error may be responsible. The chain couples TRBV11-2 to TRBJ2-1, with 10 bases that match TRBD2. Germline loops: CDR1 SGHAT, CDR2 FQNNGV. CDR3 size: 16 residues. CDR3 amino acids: CASSLDGTSGENEQFF. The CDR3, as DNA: TGTGCCAGCAGTTTAGATGGAACTAGCGGGGAAAATGAGCAGTTCTTC.

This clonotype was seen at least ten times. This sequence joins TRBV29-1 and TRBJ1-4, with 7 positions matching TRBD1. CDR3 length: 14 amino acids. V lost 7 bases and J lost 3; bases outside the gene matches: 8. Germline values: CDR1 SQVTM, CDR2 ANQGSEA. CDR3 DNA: TGCAGCGCCTCCGACAGGGTAGCTAATGAAAAACTGTTTTTT. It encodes CSASDRVANEKLFF.

The CDR3: CASSPGHSTGEYF. CDR3 nucleotides: TGTGCCAGCAGTCCCGGACATTCCACTGGGGAGTACTTC. The chain links TRBV6-5 to TRBJ2-7; perhaps TRBD1 as D (5 bases). CDR3 length: 13 amino acids. Germline values: CDR1 MNHEY, CDR2 SVGAGI. V was clipped by 5 bases and J by 11 bases, with 19 bases between them.

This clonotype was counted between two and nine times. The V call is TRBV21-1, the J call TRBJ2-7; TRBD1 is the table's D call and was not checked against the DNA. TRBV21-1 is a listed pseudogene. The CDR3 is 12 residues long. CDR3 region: CASPQGSYEQYV. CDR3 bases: TGTGCCAGCCCCCAGGGGAGCTACGAGCAGTACGTC.

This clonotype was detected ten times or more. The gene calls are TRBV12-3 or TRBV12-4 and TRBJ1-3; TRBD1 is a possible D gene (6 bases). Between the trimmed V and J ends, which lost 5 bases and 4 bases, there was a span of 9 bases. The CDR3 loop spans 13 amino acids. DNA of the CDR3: TGTGCCAGCAGTCGGACAGAGGGAAACACCATATATTTT. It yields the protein CASSRTEGNTIYF.

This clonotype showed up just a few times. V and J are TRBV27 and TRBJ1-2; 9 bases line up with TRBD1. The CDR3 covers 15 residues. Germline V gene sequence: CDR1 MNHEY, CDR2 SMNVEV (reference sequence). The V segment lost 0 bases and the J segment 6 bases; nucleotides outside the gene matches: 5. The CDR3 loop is CASSLSPGQGNGYTF. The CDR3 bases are TGTGCCAGCAGTTTATCACCGGGACAGGGTAATGGCTACACCTTC.

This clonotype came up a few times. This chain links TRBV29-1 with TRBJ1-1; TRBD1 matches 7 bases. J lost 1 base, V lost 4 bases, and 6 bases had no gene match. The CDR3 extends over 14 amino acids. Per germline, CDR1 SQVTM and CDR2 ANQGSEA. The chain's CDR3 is CSVADRTANTEAFF. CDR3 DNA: TGCAGCGTTGCGGACAGGACCGCGAACACTGAAGCTTTCTTT.

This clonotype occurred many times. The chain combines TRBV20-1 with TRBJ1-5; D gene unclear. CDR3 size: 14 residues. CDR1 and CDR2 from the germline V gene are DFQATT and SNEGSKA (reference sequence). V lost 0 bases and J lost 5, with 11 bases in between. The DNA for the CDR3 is TGCAGTGCTAGAGATCGGAAGTGGGATCAGCCCCAGCATTTT. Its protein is CSARDRKWDQPQHF.

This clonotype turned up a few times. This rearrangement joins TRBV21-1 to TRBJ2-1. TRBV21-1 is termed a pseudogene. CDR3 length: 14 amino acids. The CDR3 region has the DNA TGTGCCAGCAGCAAACCGGGCAGGTACAATGAGCAGTTCTTC. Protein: CASSKPGRYNEQFF.

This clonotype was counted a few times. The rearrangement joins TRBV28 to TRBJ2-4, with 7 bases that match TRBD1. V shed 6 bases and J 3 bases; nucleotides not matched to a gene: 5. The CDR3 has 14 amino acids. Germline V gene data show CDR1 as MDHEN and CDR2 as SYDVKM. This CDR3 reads CASREAGGKNIQYF. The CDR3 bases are TGTGCCAGCAGGGAAGCAGGGGGCAAAAACATTCAGTACTTC.

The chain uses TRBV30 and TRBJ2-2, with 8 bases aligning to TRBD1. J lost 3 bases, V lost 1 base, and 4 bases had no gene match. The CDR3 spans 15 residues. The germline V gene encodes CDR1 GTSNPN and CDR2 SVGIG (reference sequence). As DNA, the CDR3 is TGTGCCTGGAGTGCGGGACAGGTATACACCGGGGAGCTGTTTTTT. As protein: CAWSAGQVYTGELFF.

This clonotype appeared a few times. Here the CDR3 reads CATSERTGNQPQHF. CDR3 sequence (DNA): TGTGCCACCAGTGAACGGACAGGCAATCAGCCCCAGCATTTT. The gene calls are TRBV24-1 and TRBJ1-5; D perhaps matches TRBD1 (6 bases). The CDR3 has 14 residues. V lost 4 bases and J lost 2, with 8 bases in between. Germline V gene sequence: CDR1 KGHDR, CDR2 SFDVKD.

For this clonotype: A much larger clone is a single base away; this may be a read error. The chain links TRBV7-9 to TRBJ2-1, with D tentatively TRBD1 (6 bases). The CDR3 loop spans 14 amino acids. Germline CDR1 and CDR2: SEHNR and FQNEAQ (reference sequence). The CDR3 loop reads CACSLATGYNEQFF. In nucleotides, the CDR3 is TGTGCCTGCAGCTTAGCCACAGGGTACAATGAGCAGTTCTTC. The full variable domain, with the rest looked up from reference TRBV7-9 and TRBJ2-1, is DTGVSQNPRHKITKRGQNVTFRCDPISEHNRLYWYRQTLGQGPEFLTYFQNEAQLEKSRLLSDRFSAERPKGSFSTLEIQRTEQGDSAMYLCACSLATGYNEQFFGPGTRLTVL.

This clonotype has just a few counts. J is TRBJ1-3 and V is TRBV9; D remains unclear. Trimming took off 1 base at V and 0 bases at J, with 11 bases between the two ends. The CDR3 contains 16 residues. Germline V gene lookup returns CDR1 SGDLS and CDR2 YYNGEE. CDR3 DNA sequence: TGTGCCAGCAGCGTAAATCACGGAACCTCTGGAAACACCATATATTTT. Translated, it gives CASSVNHGTSGNTIYF.

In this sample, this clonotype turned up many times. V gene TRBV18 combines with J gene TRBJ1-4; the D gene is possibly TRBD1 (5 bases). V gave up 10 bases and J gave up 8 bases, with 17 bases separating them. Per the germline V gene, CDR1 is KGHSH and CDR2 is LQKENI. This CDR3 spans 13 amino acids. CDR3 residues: CATSDSFREKLFF. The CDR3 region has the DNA TGTGCCACCAGCGACAGTTTTCGGGAAAAACTGTTTTTT.

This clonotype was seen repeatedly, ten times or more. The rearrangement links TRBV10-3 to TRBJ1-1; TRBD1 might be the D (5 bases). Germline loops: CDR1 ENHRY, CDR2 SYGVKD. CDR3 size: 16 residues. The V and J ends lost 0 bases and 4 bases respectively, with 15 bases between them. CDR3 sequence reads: CAISESTGGRGTEAFF. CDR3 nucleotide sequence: TGTGCCATCAGTGAGTCGACGGGGGGTCGCGGCACTGAAGCTTTCTTT.

The CDR3: CASSLSTSGSGDTQYF. The CDR3 DNA reads TGTGCCAGCAGCTTAAGTACTAGCGGGAGTGGCGATACGCAGTATTTT. V gene TRBV13 combines with J gene TRBJ2-3; 11 bases align to TRBD2. CDR1 PRHDT and CDR2 FYEKMQ come from the germline V gene (reference sequence). This CDR3 is 16 amino acids long. V was pared by 2 bases and J by 6 bases, with 7 bases of the junction left unmatched.

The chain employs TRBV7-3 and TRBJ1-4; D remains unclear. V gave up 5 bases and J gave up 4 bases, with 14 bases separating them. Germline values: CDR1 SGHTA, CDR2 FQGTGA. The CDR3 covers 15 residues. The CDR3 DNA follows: TGTGCCAGCAGCCCATCCGGGAGCCTTAATGAAAAACTGTTTTTT. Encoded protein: CASSPSGSLNEKLFF.

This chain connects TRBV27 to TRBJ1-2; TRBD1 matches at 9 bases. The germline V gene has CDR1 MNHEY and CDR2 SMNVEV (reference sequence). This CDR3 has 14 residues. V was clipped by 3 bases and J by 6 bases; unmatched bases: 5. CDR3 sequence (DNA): TGTGCCAGCAGTTTGTACGGACAGGGGCATGGCTACACCTTC. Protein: CASSLYGQGHGYTF.

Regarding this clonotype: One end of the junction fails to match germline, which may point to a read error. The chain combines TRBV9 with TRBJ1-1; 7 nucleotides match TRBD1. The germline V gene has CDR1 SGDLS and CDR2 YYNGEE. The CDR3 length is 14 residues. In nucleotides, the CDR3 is TGTGCCAGCAGCGTAGGTAGCAGGGGGACTGAAGCTCTCTTT. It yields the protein CASSVGSRGTEALF.

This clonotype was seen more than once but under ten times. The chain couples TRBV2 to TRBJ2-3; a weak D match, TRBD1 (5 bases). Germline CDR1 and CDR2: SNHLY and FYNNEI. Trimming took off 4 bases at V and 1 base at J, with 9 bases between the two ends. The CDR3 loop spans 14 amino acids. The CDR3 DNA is TGTGCCAGCAGTGTTGAGACAGGCACAGATACGCAGTATTTT. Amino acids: CASSVETGTDTQYF. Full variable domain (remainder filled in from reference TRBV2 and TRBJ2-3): EPEVTQTPSHQVTQMGQEVILRCVPISNHLYFYWYRQILGQKVEFLVSFYNNEISEKSEIFDDQFSVERPDGSNFTLKIRSTKLEDSAMYFCASSVETGTDTQYFGPGTRLTVL.

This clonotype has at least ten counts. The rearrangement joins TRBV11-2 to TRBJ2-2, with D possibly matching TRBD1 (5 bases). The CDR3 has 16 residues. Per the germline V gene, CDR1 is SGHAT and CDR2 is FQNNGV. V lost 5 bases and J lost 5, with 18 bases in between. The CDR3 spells CASSRFLIGHTGELFF. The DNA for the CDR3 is TGTGCCAGCAGCCGATTTCTTATTGGACATACCGGGGAGCTGTTTTTT.

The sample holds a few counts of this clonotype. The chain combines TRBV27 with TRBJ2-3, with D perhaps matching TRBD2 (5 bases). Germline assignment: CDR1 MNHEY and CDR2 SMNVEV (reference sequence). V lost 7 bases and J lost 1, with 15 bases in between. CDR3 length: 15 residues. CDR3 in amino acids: CASTTRAEGTDTQYF. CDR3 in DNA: TGTGCCAGCACCACAAGGGCGGAGGGCACAGATACGCAGTATTTT.